These 24 T cell receptor beta chains were all obtained from the same sample, sequenced in a study of graft-versus-host responses after intestinal transplantation. The table came from immunoSEQ multiplex PCR; TCRdb's copy has only in-frame clones and leaves some out. The sample carries 35,000 to 50,000 clones, roughly 95% recorded once. Their antigens are not known. This material consisted of unstimulated CD8+ T cells sorted from spleen or lymph node cells, taken before transplant. The receptors were gathered from a human donor who was the organ donor for an intestinal transplant.

The genes are TRBV5-1 and TRBJ2-5; D gene uncertain. Germline V gene data show CDR1 as SGHRS and CDR2 as YFSETQ. CDR3 size: 15 residues. V was shortened by 0 bases and J by 2 bases, with 11 bases between the two germline ends. The CDR3 region is CASSLGLGIQETQYF. CDR3 sequence (DNA): TGCGCCAGCAGCTTGGGACTGGGGATTCAAGAGACCCAGTACTTC.

The V and J genes are TRBV6-5 and TRBJ1-6; 9 bases are shared with TRBD1. CDR1 is MNHEY and CDR2 is SVGAGI in the germline V gene. Trimming cost V 5 bases and J 5 bases; bases outside gene matches: 4. The CDR3 consists of 15 residues. The CDR3 sequence: CASSPTGGNNSPLHF. As DNA, the CDR3 is TGTGCCAGCAGTCCGACAGGGGGGAATAATTCACCCCTCCACTTT.

The V and J genes are TRBV27 and TRBJ1-2; D is possibly TRBD1 (6 bases). The CDR3 is 14 residues long. Germline V gene data show CDR1 as MNHEY and CDR2 as SMNVEV (reference sequence). Trimming cost V 5 bases and J 4 bases, with 14 bases left between them. The CDR3 DNA follows: TGTGCCAGCAGTCTGAACGGACAGTCCTATGGCTACACCTTC. This codes for CASSLNGQSYGYTF.

V gene TRBV28 combines with J gene TRBJ1-3; D gene unclear. Trimming left V 5 bases short and J 0 bases short, with 8 bases between. Germline V lookup: CDR1 MDHEN, CDR2 SYDVKM. The CDR3 covers 14 residues. The DNA of the CDR3 is TGTGCCAGCAGTCCGGTGGTCTCTGGAAACACCATATATTTT. It yields the protein CASSPVVSGNTIYF.

The chain recombines TRBV6-5 with TRBJ1-1; TRBD1 is a possible D gene (5 bases). The germline CDR1 and CDR2 sequences are MNHEY and SVGAGI. V lost 3 bases and J lost 4, with 15 bases in between. This CDR3 is 15 amino acids long. The CDR3 loop reads CASSYGDEMSTEAFF. DNA of the CDR3: TGTGCCAGCAGTTATGGGGACGAGATGAGCACTGAAGCTTTCTTT.

The J gene is TRBJ1-2, the V gene TRBV6-5; D gene unclear. This CDR3 region has 13 residues. Germline V gives CDR1 MNHEY, CDR2 SVGAGI. Trimming stripped 5 bases from V and 5 bases from J, with 12 bases between. The CDR3 sequence: CASSEVTVYGYTF. CDR3 DNA: TGTGCCAGCAGTGAAGTAACAGTGTATGGCTACACCTTC.

V gene TRBV11-3 combines with J gene TRBJ2-1; D gene ambiguous. Germline CDR1 and CDR2: SGHNT and YENEEA. The CDR3 extends over 12 amino acids. This chain's CDR3 is CVQWSSYNEQFF. The DNA for the CDR3 is TGTGTCCAGTGGTCCTCCTACAATGAGCAGTTCTTC.

This clone was found once. This sequence joins TRBV6-5 and TRBJ2-5; 7 bases map to TRBD2. From germline, CDR1 is MNHEY and CDR2 SVGAGI. CDR3 length equals 16 residues. J was trimmed by 5 bases and V by 0 bases; bases with no gene match: 9. The chain's CDR3 is CASSYSPGLPSETQYF. The CDR3 DNA is TGTGCCAGCAGTTACTCGCCGGGACTACCCTCGGAGACCCAGTACTTC.

The chain combines TRBV28 with TRBJ2-5; D is possibly TRBD1 or TRBD2 (5 bases each). The germline gives CDR1 MDHEN, CDR2 SYDVKM. The CDR3 extends over 18 amino acids. The germline V and J ends were trimmed by 3 bases and 0 bases, with 20 bases remaining between them. CDR3 region: CASSLGLADEKYQETQYF. The CDR3 DNA sequence: TGTGCCAGCAGTTTGGGGCTAGCTGACGAAAAATACCAAGAGACCCAGTACTTC. Together with reference TRBV28 and TRBJ2-5, the CDR3 gives the full variable domain: DVKVTQSSRYLVKRTGEKVFLECVQDMDHENMFWYRQDPGLGLRLIYFSYDVKMKEKGDIPEGYSVSREKKERFSLILESASTNQTSMYLCASSLGLADEKYQETQYFGPGTRLLVL.

This rearrangement joins TRBV10-3 to TRBJ2-3; 8 positions agree with TRBD2. The germline CDR1 and CDR2 sequences are ENHRY and SYGVKD. The ends lost 2 bases at V and 4 bases at J; junction bases unmatched: 2. The CDR3 loop spans 14 amino acids. The DNA of the CDR3 is TGTGCCATCAGTGAGGGGACTAGTCCAGATACGCAGTATTTT. Translating it yields CAISEGTSPDTQYF.

The V call is TRBV9, the J call TRBJ1-6; maybe TRBD1 (6 bases). The germline CDR1 and CDR2 sequences are SGDLS and YYNGEE. The CDR3 totals 16 residues. The V end was cut by 4 bases, the J end by 7 bases, with 18 bases between. CDR3 residues: CASSNRDTAGNSPLHF. The CDR3 DNA sequence: TGTGCCAGCAGCAACCGGGACACCGCAGGGAATTCACCCCTCCACTTT.

This clone came up once. The V and J genes are TRBV6-5 and TRBJ2-7; a weak D match, TRBD2 (5 bases). Germline CDR1 MNHEY, CDR2 SVGAGI. This CDR3 region has 13 residues. V gave up 4 bases and J gave up 4 bases, with 11 bases separating them. The CDR3 sequence is CASSSSSGYEQYF. The CDR3 nucleotides are TGTGCCAGCAGTTCTTCCTCGGGGTACGAGCAGTACTTC.

Details on this clone: One junction end disagrees with the germline gene, perhaps due to a read error. The chain couples TRBV9 to TRBJ1-2, with unresolved D. This CDR3 region has 12 residues. Germline-derived CDR1 and CDR2 are SGDLS and YYNGEE. The CDR3 DNA sequence: TGTGCCGGCAGCTTCGAGGGAGGAGGCTACACCTTC. It yields the protein CAGSFEGGGYTF.

The table lists this clone with a count of one. The chain links TRBV6-5 to TRBJ2-7; D remains unclear. The V gene's germline CDR1 is MNHEY and CDR2 SVGAGI. This CDR3 has 14 residues. V was cut by 0 bases and J by 2 bases, with 8 bases left in between. CDR3 nucleotides: TGTGCCAGCAGTTACTCGGCGGCCCCCTACGAGCAGTACTTC. Residues: CASSYSAAPYEQYF.

The V call is TRBV7-9, the J call TRBJ2-2; D is unclear. Germline assignment: CDR1 SEHNR and CDR2 FQNEAQ (reference sequence). CDR3 length: 14 amino acids. V was trimmed by 1 base and J by 5 bases, leaving 8 bases between them. The CDR3 protein is CASSLGLETGELFF. The CDR3 region has the DNA TGTGCCAGCAGCTTAGGGCTGGAGACCGGGGAGCTGTTTTTT.

This clone occurred a few times. The same CDR3 is also encoded by other DNA sequences in this sample. The genes are TRBV6-5 and TRBJ1-1; 7 bases agree with TRBD1. The junction had 0 bases not matched to a gene; V was cut back by 4 bases and J by 1 base. The CDR3 has 13 residues. Germline CDR1 MNHEY, CDR2 SVGAGI. The CDR3 loop reads CASSWTGNTEAFF. For the CDR3, the DNA is TGTGCCAGCAGTTGGACAGGGAACACTGAAGCTTTCTTT.

This clone was seen once. The CDR3 spells CASSYSLNTEAFF. The CDR3 DNA sequence: TGTGCCAGCAGTTACTCCCTGAACACTGAAGCTTTCTTT. The chain carries TRBV6-5 and TRBJ1-1; D call uncertain. This CDR3 is built from 13 residues. V gave up 0 bases and J gave up 0 bases, with 2 bases separating them. Germline V gene data show CDR1 as MNHEY and CDR2 as SVGAGI.

This clone has only one observation. The chain is built from TRBV14 and TRBJ1-2, with D possibly TRBD1 on 6 matching bases. Trimming shortened V by 1 base and J by 6 bases, and 15 bases separated the two germline ends. The germline V gene encodes CDR1 SGHDN and CDR2 FVKESK. CDR3 length: 15 amino acids. CDR3 in DNA: TGTGCCAGCAGCCAAGGGGTTACGGGGGCGGATGGCTACACCTTC. Protein sequence: CASSQGVTGADGYTF.

This chain connects TRBV27 to TRBJ2-2; D remains ambiguous. The V end lost 2 bases, the J end lost 0 bases, and 4 bases lay between the germline ends. Germline CDR1 is MNHEY and CDR2 is SMNVEV (reference sequence). The CDR3 is made up of 14 amino acids. CDR3 sequence (DNA): TGTGCCAGCAGTTTAGCGCCGAACACCGGGGAGCTGTTTTTT. It specifies CASSLAPNTGELFF.

The rearrangement uses TRBV7-3 and TRBJ2-5; TRBD2 agrees at 10 bases. The CDR3 is 16 residues long. J was trimmed by 5 bases and V by 0 bases; bases with no gene match: 6. Germline V gene data show CDR1 as SGHTA and CDR2 as FQGTGA. This CDR3 is CASSLTSGGASETQYF. The CDR3 bases are TGTGCCAGCAGCTTAACGAGCGGGGGGGCGTCGGAGACCCAGTACTTC.

The chain is built from TRBV7-9 and TRBJ2-1; 9 bases match TRBD2. The CDR3 totals 18 residues. The J segment lost 0 bases and the V segment lost 0 bases, leaving 6 bases of the junction unmatched. Germline V gene data show CDR1 as SEHNR and CDR2 as FQNEAQ (reference sequence). This chain's CDR3 is CASSLAQRGAGSYNEQFF. The CDR3 DNA follows: TGTGCCAGCAGCTTAGCCCAGCGGGGGGCCGGCTCCTACAATGAGCAGTTCTTC.

This clone was seen only once. The J gene is TRBJ2-7, the V gene TRBV7-9; tentatively, D is TRBD2 (5 bases). Germline lookup yields CDR1 SEHNR and CDR2 FQNEAQ (reference sequence). The germline V and J ends were trimmed by 6 bases and 0 bases, with 9 bases remaining between them. The CDR3 is 13 amino acids. CDR3 sequence: CASSDGDSYEQYF. Written as DNA, the CDR3 is TGTGCCAGCAGTGACGGGGACTCCTACGAGCAGTACTTC. The variable domain in full, completed from reference TRBV7-9 and TRBJ2-7, reads DTGVSQNPRHKITKRGQNVTFRCDPISEHNRLYWYRQTLGQGPEFLTYFQNEAQLEKSRLLSDRFSAERPKGSFSTLEIQRTEQGDSAMYLCASSDGDSYEQYFGPGTRLTVT.

This clone came up once. This chain joins TRBV2 and TRBJ2-7, with D unclear. The CDR3 contains 17 residues. V shed 7 bases and J shed 4 bases, with 26 bases lying between them. The germline V gene has CDR1 SNHLY and CDR2 FYNNEI. CDR3 bases: TGTGCCAGCACCAGATCAGACACAGATTCCTTGTTGTACGAGCAGTACTTC. As protein: CASTRSDTDSLLYEQYF.

The chain links TRBV11-2 to TRBJ2-7; 7 bases agree with TRBD1. Trimming cost V 10 bases and J 6 bases; bases outside gene matches: 12. The CDR3 is 13 residues long. CDR1 is SGHAT and CDR2 is FQNNGV in the germline V gene. The CDR3 DNA follows: TGTGCCACCGAAGACAGGGTGAGGGGCGAGCAGTACTTC. Residues: CATEDRVRGEQYF.